The T cell receptor beta chain described here comes from a study of response to subunit inactivated influenza vaccine. Study-level findings and limits: There was a suggestion from the authors that each seasonal influenza vaccination recruits few new T cells.

From the RT-PCR reads, TCRdb called clonotypes with MiXCR, one entry per CDR3 protein. The sample yields hundreds of thousands of distinct CDR3 sequences, about 15% seen once. The V and J ends lost 1 base and 2 bases, in that order; junction bases with no gene match: 7. This CDR3 region has 17 residues. In germline, CDR1 is SGHAT, CDR2 FQNNGV. In regard to this clonotype: What it binds is not known.

Sample: PBMCs from blood, taken approximately 15 days before vaccination. The clonotype comes from a man between 45 and 60 years old who received an inactivated influenza vaccine. The V gene is TRBV11-2, the J gene TRBJ2-1; the match to TRBD2 covers 8 bases. Written as DNA, the CDR3 is TGTGCCAGCAGCTTAGGAGGAAGCGGGAGCACCTACAATGAGCAGTTCTTC. Translation: CASSLGGSGSTYNEQFF. Combining the CDR3 with reference TRBV11-2 and TRBJ2-1 gives the whole variable domain EAGVAQSPRYKIIEKRQSVAFWCNPISGHATLYWYQQILGQGPKLLIQFQNNGVVDDSQLPKDRFSAERLKGVDSTLKIQPAKLEDSAVYLCASSLGGSGSTYNEQFFGPGTRLTVL.